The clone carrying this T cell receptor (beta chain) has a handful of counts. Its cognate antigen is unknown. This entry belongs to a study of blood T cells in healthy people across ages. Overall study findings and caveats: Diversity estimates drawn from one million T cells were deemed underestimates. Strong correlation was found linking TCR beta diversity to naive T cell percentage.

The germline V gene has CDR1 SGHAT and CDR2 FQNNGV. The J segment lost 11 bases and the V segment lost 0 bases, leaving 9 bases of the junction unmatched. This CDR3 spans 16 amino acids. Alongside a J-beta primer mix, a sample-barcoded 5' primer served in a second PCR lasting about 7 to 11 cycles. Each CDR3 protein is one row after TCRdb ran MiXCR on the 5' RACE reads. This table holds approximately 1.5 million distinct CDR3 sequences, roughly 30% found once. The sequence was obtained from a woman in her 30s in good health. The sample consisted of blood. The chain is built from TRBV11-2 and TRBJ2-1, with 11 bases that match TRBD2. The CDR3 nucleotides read TGTGCCAGCAGCTTAGAACCCCCAAAGACTAGCGGGAAGCAGTTCTTC. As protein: CASSLEPPKTSGKQFF.